Here is one T cell receptor beta chain with its context. Some clones are missing from TCRdb's copy, which holds only in-frame ones; the method was immunoSEQ multiplex PCR. Among about 76,000 clones listed, around 87% were seen once. These data are taken from a study of OX40 agonist ivuxolimab in advanced cancers. Study-level background: Patients in the trial were receiving intravenous ivuxolimab every 2 weeks, at doses of 0.01 to 10 mg/kg.

CDR1 WNHNN and CDR2 SYGVQD come from the germline V gene (reference sequence). The CDR3 spans 16 residues. Trimming took off 0 bases at V and 2 bases at J, with 12 bases between the two ends. This TCR was sampled from an adult with an advanced solid tumor such as melanoma, head and neck, liver or kidney cancer. V is TRBV10-1 and J is TRBJ2-3; D possibly matches TRBD1 or TRBD2 (6 bases each). This material consisted of CD4+ or CD8+ T cells sorted from blood, taken in a trial of the OX40 agonist ivuxolimab. The CDR3 reads CASSESKGGNTDTQYF. In DNA form, the CDR3 reads TGCGCCAGCAGTGAGTCGAAGGGGGGAAACACAGATACGCAGTATTTT.